These T cell receptor beta chains were read from a single sample in a study of cytomegalovirus exposure and HLA in healthy donors. Produced via immunoSEQ multiplex PCR; TCRdb's table is partial and in-frame only. The data show approximately 180,000 clones, roughly 80% seen once. Sample: PBMCs. These receptors originate from a woman aged 18-30 years in good health and CMV-seronegative. CDR3s include the opening cysteine and the closing phenylalanine or tryptophan. The D gene is left open where the match is weak. The listing skips clone size in some rows; elsewhere it reads once, few, many or a size class.

cdr3_length: 15
d_call: TRBD2
clone_size: -
j_call: TRBJ2-1
v_call: TRBV7-9
cdr3_nt: TGTGCCAGCAGCCAAGGGCTAGCGGACCCTAATGAGCAGTTCTTC
cdr3_aa: CASSQGLADPNEQFF

cdr3_length: 15
d_call: -
clone_size: -
j_call: TRBJ1-1
v_call: TRBV7-9
cdr3_nt: TGTGCCAGCAGCTTACTTGCGGGAAAGAACACTGAAGCTTTCTTT
cdr3_aa: CASSLLAGKNTEAFF

cdr3_length: 15
d_call: TRBD1
clone_size: -
j_call: TRBJ2-3
v_call: TRBV4-3
cdr3_nt: TGCGCCAGCAGCCAGGACAGGGAGAGCACAGATACGCAGTATTTT
cdr3_aa: CASSQDRESTDTQYF

cdr3_length: 14
d_call: TRBD1
clone_size: few
j_call: TRBJ1-3
v_call: TRBV5-5
cdr3_nt: TGTGCCAGCAGCCTGGACAGGGCTGGAAACACCATATATTTT
cdr3_aa: CASSLDRAGNTIYF

cdr3_length: 13
d_call: -
clone_size: -
j_call: TRBJ2-1
v_call: TRBV12-5
cdr3_nt: TGTGCTAGTGGTTTGCCCCTAGCCGGTGAGCAGTTCTTC
cdr3_aa: CASGLPLAGEQFF

cdr3_length: 14
d_call: -
clone_size: -
j_call: TRBJ2-2
v_call: TRBV7-5
cdr3_nt: TGTGCCAGAAGCGGGCAGGTCTACACCGGGGAGCTGTTTTTT
cdr3_aa: CARSGQVYTGELFF

cdr3_length: 17
d_call: TRBD1
clone_size: -
j_call: TRBJ2-2
v_call: TRBV28
cdr3_nt: TGTGCCAGCAGTTTACTAACGACAGGGGGCTTAACCGGGGAGCTGTTTTTT
cdr3_aa: CASSLLTTGGLTGELFF

cdr3_length: 17
d_call: TRBD1
clone_size: -
j_call: TRBJ2-7
v_call: TRBV5-4
cdr3_nt: TGTGCCAGCAGCGCAGCCTGGACAGGAAAGACCTCCTACGAGCAGTACTTC
cdr3_aa: CASSAAWTGKTSYEQYF

cdr3_length: 15
d_call: TRBD2
clone_size: once
j_call: TRBJ2-7
v_call: TRBV7-9
cdr3_nt: TGTGCCAGCAGCTCGACTAGCGGGAGGGTCCGCGAGCAGTACTTC
cdr3_aa: CASSSTSGRVREQYF

cdr3_length: 13
d_call: TRBD1
clone_size: few
j_call: TRBJ1-5
v_call: TRBV30
cdr3_nt: TGTGCCTGGAGTGTACAGGGGAATCAGCCCCAGCATTTT
cdr3_aa: CAWSVQGNQPQHF